A few counts support the clone carrying this TCR beta chain. Its antigen is as yet unknown. This sample was taken from a study of CD8 T cells in ankylosing spondylitis. Notes on the study in general: Past studies reported some motif variants in reactive arthritis synovial fluid and blood. Matched ankylosing spondylitis synovial fluid reportedly showed significant enrichment of disease-linked clones. Seemingly distinctive of ankylosing spondylitis blood was a TCR beta motif formed by eight highly homologous variants. Disease-linked clones bore a CD8+ phenotype, appearing relatively rarely in peripheral blood.

From the 5' RACE reads, TCRdb called clonotypes with MiXCR, one entry per CDR3 protein. This table has about 300,000 distinct CDR3 sequences, roughly 20% appearing once. The clonotype was recovered from a female donor with ankylosing spondylitis or in good health (not recorded which). Material for sequencing was blood, either unsorted or a sorted T cell fraction (not recorded which).

The CDR3 DNA sequence: TGCAGCGTTGACAAACTCTCTGGAAACACCATATATTTT. The encoded protein is CSVDKLSGNTIYF. This chain joins TRBV29-1 and TRBJ1-3; D call uncertain. This CDR3 has 13 residues. Germline V gene sequence: CDR1 SQVTM, CDR2 ANQGSEA. Deletions cut 3 bases from V and 0 bases from J, with 6 bases between.